One sample yielded the 10 T cell receptor beta chains listed below, sequenced in a study of cytomegalovirus exposure and HLA in healthy donors (dated by TCRdb to 2016 to 2017). To prepare the library, the immunoSEQ multiplex PCR assay was applied. A mixture of 60 forward primers for TCR Vbeta segments and 13 reverse primers for TCR Jbeta segments was used in the multiplex PCR. Entries here come from immuneACCESS through TCRdb and include only in-frame sequences with V and J called. Some clones fail to appear in such tables; in the studies checked, an unresolved V gene covers under half of the shortfall, and the cause of the remainder is unknown. Here the sample has over 150,000 clones; roughly 80% occur a single time. About 9.9% of the sample goes to the ten largest clones. Sample: PBMCs. These receptors originate from a man younger than 35 in good health and CMV-seropositive.

The CDR3 nucleotides are TGTGCCAGCAGCCTAACTTCGCATCTGGAAGCTTTCTTT. Translation gives CASSLTSHLEAFF. The chain recombines TRBV7-6 with TRBJ1-1, with D unclear. Trimming stripped 5 bases from V and 8 bases from J, with 15 bases between. This CDR3 comprises 13 residues. Germline V CDR1 and CDR2: SGHVS, FNYEAQ. The variable domain in full, completed from reference TRBV7-6 and TRBJ1-1, reads GAGVSQSPRYKVTKRGQDVALRCDPISGHVSLYWYRQALGQGPEFLTYFNYEAQQDKSGLPNDRFSAERPEGSISTLTIQRTEQRDSAMYRCASSLTSHLEAFFGQGTRLTVV.

This clone appeared a few times. DNA for the CDR3: TGTGCCAGCAGCCCAAAACCACCCGGGACAGGGGGAAATGAGCAGTTCTTC. Its protein product is CASSPKPPGTGGNEQFF. The chain recombines TRBV2 with TRBJ2-1; 11 bases agree with TRBD1. The CDR3 has 17 residues. In germline, CDR1 is SNHLY, CDR2 FYNNEI. J lost 7 bases, V lost 6 bases, and 14 bases had no gene match.

This chain joins TRBV6-5 and TRBJ1-6; D is possibly TRBD1 (6 bases). The CDR3 has 14 residues. The V gene lost 8 bases and the J gene lost 7 bases, with 15 bases spanning the gap. Germline V gene data show CDR1 as MNHEY and CDR2 as SVGAGI. For the CDR3, the DNA is TGTGCCAGCTCCTGGGGGCACCCAAATTCACCCCTCCACTTT. Amino acids: CASSWGHPNSPLHF.

This chain connects TRBV13 to TRBJ2-7; TRBD2 agrees at 8 bases. Trimming cost V 2 bases and J 2 bases; bases outside gene matches: 5. Per germline, CDR1 PRHDT and CDR2 FYEKMQ (reference sequence). The CDR3 contains 15 residues. The CDR3 loop is CASSLTSGSTYEQYF. The CDR3 DNA is TGTGCCAGCAGCTTAACTAGCGGAAGCACCTACGAGCAGTACTTC.

The V gene is TRBV29-1, the J gene TRBJ1-4, with D unclear. Trimming left V 7 bases short and J 5 bases short, with 14 bases between. The CDR3 loop spans 13 amino acids. The germline gives CDR1 SQVTM, CDR2 ANQGSEA. The CDR3 sequence: CSGRSAVNEKLFF. DNA of the CDR3: TGCAGCGGGAGGAGCGCCGTAAATGAAAAACTGTTTTTT.

V is TRBV6-5 and J is TRBJ1-4, with D uncertain. The CDR3 has 15 amino acids. V lost 0 bases and J lost 7, with 12 bases in between. Germline CDR1 and CDR2: MNHEY and SVGAGI. CDR3 DNA: TGTGCCAGCAGTTACTCGATCGGAGGGAGTGAAAAACTGTTTTTT. The encoded protein is CASSYSIGGSEKLFF.

The chain employs TRBV30 and TRBJ2-5, with 13 bases matching TRBD2. J gave up 3 bases and V 0 bases, and 4 bases lay outside the gene matches. Looked up from germline, CDR1 is GTSNPN and CDR2 is SVGIG (reference sequence). This CDR3 region has 16 residues. The CDR3 region has the DNA TGTGCCTGGAGTGTAGGACTAGCGGGAGTTAAAGAGACCCAGTACTTC. It codes for CAWSVGLAGVKETQYF.

The chain links TRBV12-5 to TRBJ2-1; possible D gene TRBD2, 5 bases. Trimming removed 3 bases at V and 8 bases at J, with 17 bases between. This CDR3 comprises 15 residues. The germline V gene has CDR1 LGHNT and CDR2 FRNRAP. CDR3 loop: CASGFLALGGDEQFF. The CDR3 bases are TGTGCTAGTGGTTTCCTAGCCCTAGGTGGGGATGAGCAGTTCTTC. Together with reference TRBV12-5 and TRBJ2-1, the CDR3 gives the full variable domain: DARVTQTPRHKVTEMGQEVTMRCQPILGHNTVFWYRQTMMQGLELLAYFRNRAPLDDSGMPKDRFSAEMPDATLATLKIQPSEPRDSAVYFCASGFLALGGDEQFFGPGTRLTVL.

The V call is TRBV11-2, the J call TRBJ2-7, with D maybe TRBD2 (6 bases). This CDR3 is built from 14 residues. CDR1 is SGHAT and CDR2 is FQNNGV in the germline V gene. V was shortened by 5 bases and J by 0 bases, with 11 bases between the two germline ends. Here the CDR3 reads CASSPSVDSYEQYF. The DNA of the CDR3 is TGTGCCAGCAGCCCTAGCGTAGACTCCTACGAGCAGTACTTC.

This clone was found a few times. The rearrangement uses TRBV20-1 and TRBJ2-1; a possible D gene is TRBD2 (6 bases). This CDR3 comprises 10 residues. The V gene's germline CDR1 is DFQATT and CDR2 SNEGSKA (reference sequence). V gave up 7 bases and J gave up 9 bases, with 10 bases separating them. This CDR3 is CSGGRTEQFF. The CDR3 nucleotides read TGCAGTGGAGGGAGGACTGAGCAGTTCTTC.